This section outlines one TCR beta chain sequence together with its context. These data come from a study of T cell responses to AZD1222 COVID-19 vaccine. Generated by immunoSEQ multiplex PCR, the TCRdb table keeps only in-frame clones and is missing some. This sample has 90,000 to 120,000 clones; 75% to 90% occur once, and the top ten carry 3.5% to 4.5%. Per germline, CDR1 LGHNA and CDR2 YSLEER. The V and J ends lost 0 bases and 0 bases respectively, with 6 bases between them. The CDR3 totals 16 residues. This receptor was identified in an adult in good health. The sequences come from peripheral blood, collected on day 0 of AZD1222 vaccination. The rearrangement links TRBV4-3 to TRBJ2-6; D call uncertain. The CDR3 is CASSQDGVSGANVLTF. CDR3 in DNA: TGCGCCAGCAGCCAAGATGGAGTCTCTGGGGCCAACGTCCTGACTTTC.